These T cell receptor beta chains were read from a single sample in a study of blood T cell repertoires in COVID-19. Produced via immunoSEQ multiplex PCR; TCRdb's table is partial and in-frame only. This sample has around 37,000 clones; about 91% occur once, and the top ten carry 5.5%. Sequenced material: peripheral blood. These receptor sequences come from an elderly woman with acute or convalescent COVID-19. Both conserved end residues are part of each CDR3. D genes are given only for firm matches. The listing skips clone size in some rows; elsewhere it reads once, few, many or a size class.

TRBJ2-1,TRBV5-5,.,.,CASSWASRRNEQFF,TGTGCCAGCAGCTGGGCCTCCCGTCGGAATGAGCAGTTCTTC
TRBJ1-2,TRBV3-1/TRBV3-2,.,.,CASSHKGQSYGYTF,TGTGCCAGCAGCCACAAAGGACAGAGCTATGGCTACACCTTC
TRBJ2-7,TRBV5-5,TRBD1,.,CASSLVGTVTPDEQYF,TGTGCCAGCAGCTTGGTTGGGACAGTCACGCCCGACGAGCAGTACTTC
TRBJ2-7,TRBV3-1/TRBV3-2,.,.,CASSLSGSNGEQYF,TGTGCCAGCAGCCTCTCCGGGAGCAATGGTGAGCAGTACTTC
TRBJ2-7,TRBV7-6,TRBD1,.,CASSQRGQFEQYF,TGTGCCAGCAGCCAAAGGGGACAGTTCGAGCAGTACTTC
TRBJ1-1,TRBV7-9,TRBD1,.,CASRTGSEAFF,TGTGCCAGCAGGACAGGGTCTGAAGCTTTCTTT
TRBJ2-1,TRBV30,TRBD2,.,CAHQTGGSYNEQFF,TGTGCCCATCAAACGGGGGGTTCCTACAATGAGCAGTTCTTC
TRBJ2-5,TRBV2,TRBD2,.,CASSENWGLAGGSQETQYF,TGTGCCAGCAGTGAAAATTGGGGTCTAGCGGGGGGTTCACAAGAGACCCAGTACTTC
TRBJ1-1,TRBV20-1,TRBD1,.,CSASWDSRNTEAFF,TGCAGTGCTAGTTGGGACAGCAGGAACACTGAAGCTTTCTTT
TRBJ1-5,TRBV7-2,.,once,CASSLGGGDGNQPQHF,TGTGCCAGCAGCTTAGGCGGCGGGGATGGCAATCAGCCCCAGCATTTT
TRBJ1-2,TRBV18,TRBD1,.,CASSPTGSSLWGGYTF,TGTGCCAGCTCCCCGACAGGGTCGTCACTTTGGGGTGGCTACACCTTC
TRBJ1-6,TRBV5-1,TRBD1,.,CASSLGQGVLSPLHF,TGCGCCAGCAGTCTAGGACAGGGGGTCTTGTCACCCCTCCACTTT
TRBJ2-5,TRBV4-2,.,once,CASSLAVVQETQYF,TGTGCCAGCAGCCTAGCGGTGGTACAAGAGACCCAGTACTTC
TRBJ1-1,TRBV7-9,.,.,CASTHIRENTEAFF,TGTGCCAGCACCCATATCCGGGAGAACACTGAAGCTTTCTTT
TRBJ1-4,TRBV2,TRBD1,.,CASSGGQALQEKLFF,TGTGCCAGCAGTGGAGGACAGGCGCTTCAAGAAAAACTGTTTTTT
TRBJ2-3,TRBV5-1,.,.,CASFGRGTDTQYF,TGCGCCAGCTTCGGGCGGGGCACAGATACGCAGTATTTT
TRBJ1-2,TRBV5-4,.,.,CASSSNRGYYGYTF,TGTGCCAGCAGCTCTAACCGGGGGTACTATGGCTACACCTTC
TRBJ2-7,TRBV10-3,.,.,CAISEHTYEQYF,TGTGCCATCAGTGAACATACCTACGAGCAGTACTTC
TRBJ1-1,TRBV18,.,.,CASSPVARTGNTEAFF,TGTGCCAGCTCACCGGTCGCCAGAACAGGGAACACTGAAGCTTTCTTT
TRBJ1-1,TRBV9,.,.,CASTRGGQGGTEAFF,TGTGCCAGCACCCGGGGGGGGCAGGGAGGCACTGAAGCTTTCTTT
TRBJ2-1,TRBV4-1,.,.,CASSQDAGRPYNEQFF,TGCGCCAGCAGCCAAGATGCGGGGAGACCTTACAATGAGCAGTTCTTC
TRBJ2-3,TRBV9,.,.,CASSVSSTDTQYF,TGTGCCAGCAGCGTAAGCAGCACAGATACGCAGTATTTT
TRBJ1-2,TRBV6-1,.,.,CASSDRDWYGYTF,TGTGCCAGCAGTGATCGGGACTGGTATGGCTACACCTTC
TRBJ2-3,TRBV5-6,.,.,CASSGAGQDTQYF,TGTGCCAGCAGCGGCGCGGGCCAAGATACGCAGTATTTT
TRBJ2-5,TRBV19,.,.,CASSSSPGRGQETQYF,TGTGCCAGTAGTAGTTCCCCCGGGCGGGGCCAAGAGACCCAGTACTTC
TRBJ1-1,TRBV29-1,.,.,CSVLYWGREAFF,TGCAGCGTGCTATACTGGGGGAGGGAAGCTTTCTTT
TRBJ1-1,TRBV30,.,.,CAWRDKDGRDTEAFF,TGTGCCTGGAGAGACAAGGACGGGAGGGACACTGAAGCTTTCTTT
TRBJ2-7,TRBV14,TRBD2,once,CASSPPPRGRYEQYF,TGTGCCAGCAGCCCCCCTCCGCGGGGGAGGTACGAGCAGTACTTC
TRBJ2-3,TRBV5-1,TRBD2,.,CASSLLSGGSSTDTQYF,TGCGCCAGCAGCTTATTGTCGGGGGGATCTAGCACAGATACGCAGTATTTT
TRBJ2-3,TRBV3-1/TRBV3-2,TRBD1,.,CASSLLRDRENTQYF,TGTGCCAGCAGCCTTCTCCGGGACAGGGAGAATACGCAGTATTTT
TRBJ2-7,TRBV12-5,.,few,CASGLSGREQYF,TGTGCTAGTGGTTTATCAGGCCGGGAGCAGTACTTC
TRBJ1-5,TRBV7-2,.,.,CASSLVEGNQPQHF,TGTGCCAGCAGCTTAGTGGAGGGTAACCAGCCCCAGCATTTT
TRBJ2-3,TRBV7-7,.,.,CASSLGGGSVDTQYF,TGTGCTAGCAGCTTAGGTGGGGGGTCGGTAGATACGCAGTATTTT
TRBJ2-5,TRBV6-5,TRBD1,.,CASSYLQGGQETQYF,TGTGCCAGCAGTTACCTACAGGGGGGACAAGAGACCCAGTACTTC
TRBJ1-4,TRBV5-5,TRBD1,.,CASSYWTGDEKLFF,TGTGCCAGCAGCTACTGGACAGGCGATGAAAAACTGTTTTTT
TRBJ2-5,TRBV12-3/TRBV12-4,TRBD1,.,CASRRGQEETQYF,TGTGCCAGCAGACGCGGACAGGAAGAGACCCAGTACTTC
TRBJ1-6,TRBV6-5,TRBD1,.,CASGFWTGDSPLHF,TGTGCCAGCGGTTTCTGGACAGGGGATTCACCCCTCCACTTT
TRBJ1-6,TRBV7-8,.,.,CASTEWAREAYNSPLHF,TGTGCCAGCACTGAGTGGGCTAGGGAGGCCTATAATTCACCCCTCCACTTT
TRBJ1-1,TRBV2,.,once,CATYGGGTEAFF,TGTGCCACATACGGGGGTGGCACTGAAGCTTTCTTT
TRBJ1-1,TRBV6-5,.,.,CASSYSIRGYTEAFF,TGTGCCAGCAGTTACTCCATCCGGGGATACACTGAAGCTTTCTTT
TRBJ2-2,TRBV6-5,.,.,CASRRSGVGELFF,TGTGCCAGCAGAAGGTCAGGGGTCGGGGAGCTGTTTTTT
TRBJ1-4,TRBV28,.,.,CASSLNLGSGNSVAEKLFF,TGTGCCAGCAGCCTCAATCTCGGGTCGGGAAACTCGGTGGCGGAAAAACTGTTTTTT
TRBJ1-1,TRBV6-5,.,.,CASINRKNTEAFF,TGTGCCAGCATCAACAGAAAGAACACTGAAGCTTTCTTT